This T cell receptor (beta chain) stems from a study of early T cells in non-severe SARS-CoV-2 infection. For the study at large: Sequencing input comprised bulk RNA from unsorted whole blood; chain pairing was not available. Study results and caveats: Matching results from VDJdb favored anti-spike CD8 responses, leaving private and CD4 specificities undetected.

Individual cDNA molecules carried attached unique molecular identifiers. One entry per CDR3 protein results from TCRdb running MiXCR on the 5' RACE reads. The data show tens of thousands of distinct CDR3 sequences, 6.2% seen once. This clonotype was seen ten or more times. Its antigen is undetermined. The sequenced sample was whole blood. The TCR originated in an adult who was a healthcare worker with PCR-confirmed SARS-CoV-2 infection or an uninfected control (not recorded which).

The CDR3 protein is CATRGTGVHNEQFF. CDR3 sequence (DNA): TGTGCCACGAGAGGGACAGGGGTCCACAATGAGCAGTTCTTC. The gene calls are TRBV24-1 and TRBJ2-1; 10 bases line up with TRBD1. Trimming took 10 bases from V and 5 from J; bases not matched to a gene: 7. The CDR3 sequence is 14 residues long. CDR1 and CDR2 (germline): KGHDR, SFDVKD.